The source of this T cell receptor beta chain is a study of Ad26.COV2.S vaccination and SARS-CoV-2 variants. Overall study: Intramuscularly, Ad26.COV2.S was given either once or twice, 56 days apart.

Noted treatment: some 20 received Ad26.COV2.S at low or high dose, single or two shots; roughly 5 received placebo; per-sample allocation not given. Sampling occurred on day 63 after the first vaccine or placebo injection. Regarding the study as a whole: Assessments of TCR breadth and depth may have underestimated the total T cell responses.

Clones were sequenced by immunoSEQ multiplex PCR, and TCRdb holds only the in-frame ones, with some missing. The data hold approximately 240,000 clones, with over 75% observed a single time. This clone was seen only once. Its target is not known. This CDR3 spans 12 amino acids. Germline V CDR1 and CDR2: SQVTM, ANQGSEA. Trimming left V 6 bases short and J 2 bases short, with 10 bases between. The rearrangement links TRBV29-1 to TRBJ1-1; D possibly corresponds to TRBD1 (6 bases). This receptor was obtained from a person aged 18-65 years who received the Ad26.COV2.S COVID-19 vaccine or a placebo. The input for sequencing was peripheral blood, taken in a trial of Ad26.COV2.S vaccine versus placebo. The CDR3: CSVGTPNTEAFF. CDR3 sequence (DNA): TGCAGCGTGGGGACACCTAACACTGAAGCTTTCTTT.